Sequencing of this TCR beta chain was carried out in a study of blood T cell repertoires in COVID-19. Background on the study: Donors in the United States, Italy and Spain gave samples during acute or convalescent COVID-19.

Living in roughly 25 US areas, the participants were between about 18 and 100 years of age. Donors were grouped by their self-reported clinical history. Germline assignment: CDR1 SGHDT and CDR2 YYEEEE. V was trimmed by 0 bases and J by 4 bases, leaving 9 bases between them. The length of the CDR3 is 14 residues. Source study methods: Reference gene primer amplification in the assay estimated nucleated cell counts. Profiling relied on immunoSEQ multiplex PCR, and the TCRdb table lists in-frame clones only, not all of them. V and J calls and clone size are given by that table; D and trimming were obtained from the DNA. Altogether around 150,000 clones are present, around four fifths being singletons, with the ten largest covering more than 4.5%.

The chain couples TRBV5-6 to TRBJ2-3, with D tentatively TRBD2 (6 bases). Material: PBMCs or T cells enriched from blood (not recorded which). This TCR was sampled from a man aged 70-80 years who had been exposed to COVID-19. CDR3 protein: CASSLGRGPDTQYF. CDR3 coding DNA: TGTGCCAGCAGCTTGGGGCGGGGCCCAGATACGCAGTATTTT.